The 15 T cell receptor beta chains in this list originate from one sample, sequenced in a study of blood T cell repertoires in COVID-19 (dated by TCRdb to the early 2020s). Library prep was done by the immunoSEQ multiplex PCR assay. TCRdb took this table from immuneACCESS and kept in-frame rearrangements with V and J called. Such tables lack part of the clones; where checked against another copy, unresolved V genes explain under half of the gap, and the rest is unexplained. A total of 200,000 to 250,000 clones appear in this sample, around 85% of them only once. The top ten clones comprise approximately 2.8% of the sample. Sequenced input: PBMCs or T cells enriched from blood (not recorded which). The receptors shown here come from a woman aged 45-65 years in a cohort exposed to, infected with or recovered from COVID-19 (not recorded which).

This clone has ten or more counts. This chain connects TRBV6-5 to TRBJ2-1; tentative D call: TRBD1 (5 bases). Trimming took off 8 bases at V and 5 bases at J, with 13 bases between the two ends. This CDR3 region has 13 residues. In germline, CDR1 is MNHEY, CDR2 SVGAGI. CDR3 DNA sequence: TGTGCCAGCTCTTCAGGGCAGCACAATGAGCAGTTCTTC. Translated: CASSSGQHNEQFF.

V gene TRBV6-2 or TRBV6-3 combines with J gene TRBJ2-5, with no clear D. The CDR3 totals 14 residues. Germline V CDR1 and CDR2: MNHEY, SVGEGT. Trimming shortened V by 2 bases and J by 4 bases, and 11 bases separated the two germline ends. The CDR3 sequence is CASSYPTVTETQYF. The CDR3 DNA sequence: TGTGCCAGCAGTTACCCGACTGTAACAGAGACCCAGTACTTC.

The CDR3 DNA reads as TGTGCCAGCAGTGAATTTAGTTTGGCAGGCCCATACGAGCAGTACTTC. This translates into CASSEFSLAGPYEQYF. The J gene is TRBJ2-7, the V gene TRBV2; no clear D. This CDR3 is 16 amino acids long. V lost 2 bases and J 4 bases, leaving 18 bases between the germline ends. Per the germline V gene, CDR1 is SNHLY and CDR2 is FYNNEI.

Only one count was recorded for this clone. This chain uses TRBV12-3 or TRBV12-4 with TRBJ1-1, with a weak D call TRBD1 (5 bases). Trimming stripped 5 bases from V and 7 bases from J, with 14 bases between. There are 13 residues in the CDR3. CDR3 DNA sequence: TGTGCCAGCAGTCCCAGAGACAGAGATGAAGCTTTCTTT. This encodes CASSPRDRDEAFF.

The CDR3 is CASSHSTGDYGYTF. The CDR3 DNA is TGCGCCAGCAGCCACTCGACAGGGGACTATGGCTACACCTTC. This chain links TRBV4-3 with TRBJ1-2; 8 bases map to TRBD1. Germline-derived CDR1 and CDR2 are LGHNA and YSLEER. V lost 3 bases and J lost 3; bases outside the gene matches: 3. This CDR3 is built from 14 residues.

J is TRBJ2-7 and V is TRBV7-9, with D tentatively TRBD1 (5 bases). The CDR3 sequence is 18 residues long. CDR1 is SEHNR, CDR2 FQNEAQ, per germline (reference sequence). The ends were cut back, 5 bases at V and 4 bases at J, with 27 bases in the middle. The CDR3 nucleotides are TGTGCCAGCAGCCCAAAGGGGTATGCAGGCGGAGATCCTTACGAGCAGTACTTC. Its translation is CASSPKGYAGGDPYEQYF. Looking up the rest from reference TRBV7-9 and TRBJ2-7 gives the full variable domain: DTGVSQNPRHKITKRGQNVTFRCDPISEHNRLYWYRQTLGQGPEFLTYFQNEAQLEKSRLLSDRFSAERPKGSFSTLEIQRTEQGDSAMYLCASSPKGYAGGDPYEQYFGPGTRLTVT.

This clone was seen once. This sample includes further DNA sequences coding for the same CDR3. The chain joins TRBV7-2 to TRBJ1-1; no clear D gene. V gave up 5 bases and J gave up 2 bases, with 9 bases separating them. Looked up from germline, CDR1 is SGHTA and CDR2 is FQGNSA. There are 13 residues in the CDR3. The CDR3 spells CASSTGVNTEAFF. The CDR3 DNA follows: TGTGCCAGCAGCACTGGAGTTAACACTGAAGCTTTCTTT.

The DNA of the CDR3 is TGCGCCAGCAGCCCCGGGACTAGCGGGGGAGAGACCCAGTACTTC. It specifies CASSPGTSGGETQYF. The chain employs TRBV5-1 and TRBJ2-5, with 14 bases fitting TRBD2. This CDR3 has 15 residues. V trimming: 4 bases; J trimming: 4 bases; junction bases outside the gene matches: 3. CDR1 is SGHRS and CDR2 is YFSETQ in the germline V gene. The full variable domain, with the rest looked up from reference TRBV5-1 and TRBJ2-5, is KAGVTQTPRYLIKTRGQQVTLSCSPISGHRSVSWYQQTPGQGLQFLFEYFSETQRNKGNFPGRFSGRQFSNSRSEMNVSTLELGDSALYLCASSPGTSGGETQYFGPGTRLLVL.

The V and J genes are TRBV18 and TRBJ1-4; D uncertain. The CDR3 has 15 amino acids. V gave up 6 bases and J gave up 5 bases, with 16 bases separating them. Germline-derived CDR1 and CDR2 are KGHSH and LQKENI. This CDR3 reads CASSTTADVNEKLFF. CDR3 DNA: TGTGCCAGCTCTACGACCGCGGATGTCAATGAAAAACTGTTTTTT. The full variable domain, in which reference TRBV18 and TRBJ1-4 provide the parts outside the CDR3, is NAGVMQNPRHLVRRRGQEARLRCSPMKGHSHVYWYRQLPEEGLKFMVYLQKENIIDESGMPKERFSAEFPKEGPSILRIQQVVRGDSAAYFCASSTTADVNEKLFFGSGTQLSVL.

This rearrangement joins TRBV4-2 to TRBJ1-1; the D is unclear. V dropped 1 base and J dropped 4 bases, with 10 bases sitting between them. The CDR3 length is 14 residues. Germline CDR1 is LGHNA and CDR2 is YNFKEQ. CDR3 sequence reads: CASSQVEGGTEAFF. In DNA, the CDR3 is TGTGCCAGCAGCCAAGTAGAGGGAGGCACTGAAGCTTTCTTT.

This sequence joins TRBV29-1 and TRBJ1-2; tentatively, D is TRBD1 (6 bases). The germline gives CDR1 SQVTM, CDR2 ANQGSEA. V lost 8 bases and J 4 bases, leaving 20 bases between the germline ends. The CDR3 is 14 amino acids. The CDR3 bases are TGCAGCTCAGAAGGGGGGGGCGGTAGCTATGGCTACACCTTC. As protein: CSSEGGGGSYGYTF.

The V gene is TRBV6-5, the J gene TRBJ1-2; TRBD1 matches 10 bases. The J segment lost 6 bases and the V segment lost 5 bases, leaving 3 bases of the junction unmatched. Germline V gene data show CDR1 as MNHEY and CDR2 as SVGAGI. This CDR3 region has 13 residues. CDR3 region: CASSTGTGDGYTF. The CDR3 DNA reads TGTGCCAGCAGTACCGGGACAGGGGATGGCTACACCTTC.

This chain connects TRBV28 to TRBJ2-3, with 7 nucleotides matching TRBD2. Germline CDR1 is MDHEN and CDR2 is SYDVKM. This CDR3 spans 14 amino acids. V lost 2 bases, J lost 1 base, and 0 bases stayed unmatched. The CDR3 is CASSLRGGTDTQYF. For the CDR3, the DNA is TGTGCCAGCAGTTTACGGGGGGGCACAGATACGCAGTATTTT. Together with reference TRBV28 and TRBJ2-3, the CDR3 gives the full variable domain: DVKVTQSSRYLVKRTGEKVFLECVQDMDHENMFWYRQDPGLGLRLIYFSYDVKMKEKGDIPEGYSVSREKKERFSLILESASTNQTSMYLCASSLRGGTDTQYFGPGTRLTVL.

V usage is TRBV3-1 (or the pseudogene TRBV3-2) and J usage is TRBJ1-1; no reliable D call. The CDR3 totals 14 residues. Between the trimmed V and J ends, which lost 9 bases and 5 bases, there was a span of 19 bases. The V gene's germline CDR1 is LGHDT and CDR2 YNNKEL (reference sequence). CDR3 loop: CARIRTLCFTEAFF. For the CDR3, the DNA is TGTGCCAGAATAAGAACTTTATGCTTTACTGAAGCTTTCTTT.

The chain carries TRBV12-3 or TRBV12-4 and TRBJ2-7; 9 bases line up with TRBD1. The CDR3 loop spans 13 amino acids. Trimming removed 5 bases from V and 6 bases from J; junction bases left unmatched: 5. CDR3 protein: CASSPGQGSEQYF. CDR3 bases: TGTGCCAGCAGTCCGGGACAGGGCAGCGAGCAGTACTTC.